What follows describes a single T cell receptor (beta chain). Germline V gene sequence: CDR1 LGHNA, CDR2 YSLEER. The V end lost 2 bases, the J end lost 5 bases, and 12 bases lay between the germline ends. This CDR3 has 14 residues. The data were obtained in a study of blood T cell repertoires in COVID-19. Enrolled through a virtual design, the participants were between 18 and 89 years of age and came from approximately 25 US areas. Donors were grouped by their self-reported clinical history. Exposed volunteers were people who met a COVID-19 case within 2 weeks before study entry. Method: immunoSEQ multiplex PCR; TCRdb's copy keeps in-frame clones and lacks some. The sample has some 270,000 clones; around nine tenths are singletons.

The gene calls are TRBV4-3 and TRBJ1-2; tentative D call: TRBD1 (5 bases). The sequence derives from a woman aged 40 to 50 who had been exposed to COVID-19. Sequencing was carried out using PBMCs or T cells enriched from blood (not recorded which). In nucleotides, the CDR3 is TGCGCCAGCAGCCAACCAGACAGAACTTATGGCTACACCTTC. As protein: CASSQPDRTYGYTF.